These 9 T cell receptor beta chains were sequenced from one sample in a study of blood T cell repertoires in COVID-19. TCRdb's copy holds only in-frame clones and misses some; the assay was immunoSEQ multiplex PCR. Of 300,000 to 350,000 clones listed, more than 80% are singletons. What was sequenced was peripheral blood. These receptors were collected from a woman aged 30 to 39 with COVID-19, enrolled during active disease.

This sequence joins TRBV5-1 and TRBJ2-7, with D perhaps matching TRBD1 (6 bases). There are 14 residues in the CDR3. Germline CDR1 reads SGHRS; CDR2 reads YFSETQ. Between the trimmed V and J ends, which lost 0 bases and 2 bases, there was a span of 9 bases. CDR3 in amino acids: CASSLVSGAYEQYF. In DNA, the CDR3 is TGCGCCAGCAGCTTGGTGTCAGGGGCCTACGAGCAGTACTTC.

The chain joins TRBV9 to TRBJ2-7; 11 bases align to TRBD2. This CDR3 has 15 amino acids. Germline assignment: CDR1 SGDLS and CDR2 YYNGEE. The junction had 5 bases not matched to a gene; V was cut back by 3 bases and J by 3 bases. CDR3 nucleotide sequence: TGTGCCAGCAGCGCGGGACTAGCGGAGCACTACGAGCAGTACTTC. This sequence encodes CASSAGLAEHYEQYF.

The chain couples TRBV15 to TRBJ2-7; possible D gene TRBD1, 6 bases. CDR1 and CDR2 from the germline V gene are LNHNV and YYDKDF (reference sequence). CDR3 size: 12 residues. V dropped 5 bases and J dropped 3 bases, with 8 bases sitting between them. In nucleotides, the CDR3 is TGTGCCACCAGCGCGGACAGCTACGAGCAGTACTTC. As protein: CATSADSYEQYF.

The rearrangement uses TRBV6-6 and TRBJ1-2; 11 bases match TRBD1. The CDR3 loop spans 14 amino acids. CDR1 MNHNY and CDR2 SVGAGI come from the germline V gene (reference sequence). The ends lost 7 bases at V and 8 bases at J; junction bases unmatched: 9. DNA for the CDR3: TGTGCCAGCATCCCGGGACAGGGGGATAGCGGCTACACCTTC. Translated, it gives CASIPGQGDSGYTF.

This chain uses TRBV9 with TRBJ2-5; possible D gene TRBD2, 6 bases. CDR1 and CDR2 (germline): SGDLS, YYNGEE. The CDR3 is 13 amino acids. Trimming pared 4 bases from V and 5 bases from J, leaving 12 bases between. CDR3 sequence reads: CASSSSDPETQYF. CDR3 DNA sequence: TGTGCCAGCAGCTCTAGCGACCCCGAGACCCAGTACTTC.

The gene calls are TRBV10-1 and TRBJ2-3; 11 nucleotides align to TRBD2. V trimming: 6 bases; J trimming: 0 bases; junction bases outside the gene matches: 5. This CDR3 comprises 16 residues. The germline CDR1 and CDR2 sequences are WNHNN and SYGVQD (reference sequence). The CDR3 DNA reads as TGCGCCAGCAGGTGGACTAGCGGGTCTAGCACAGATACGCAGTATTTT. This codes for CASRWTSGSSTDTQYF.

The chain combines TRBV29-1 with TRBJ1-4; D uncertain. V lost 7 bases and J lost 2, with 8 bases in between. CDR3 size: 12 residues. The germline gives CDR1 SQVTM, CDR2 ANQGSEA. The DNA of the CDR3 is TGCAGCGCTGCCGGGACTAATGAAAAACTGTTTTTT. Translating it yields CSAAGTNEKLFF.

The rearrangement uses TRBV15 and TRBJ1-4; D gene ambiguous. V lost 0 bases and J 4 bases, leaving 9 bases between the germline ends. Germline loops: CDR1 LNHNV, CDR2 YYDKDF (reference sequence). This CDR3 has 15 amino acids. The CDR3 here is CATSREAGLNEKLFF. For the CDR3, the DNA is TGTGCCACCAGCAGAGAGGCAGGCCTTAATGAAAAACTGTTTTTT.

This clone was counted a few times. The chain has TRBV2 and TRBJ2-3; TRBD1 might be the D (5 bases). Germline CDR1 is SNHLY and CDR2 is FYNNEI. The V end was cut by 1 base, the J end by 5 bases, with 13 bases between. The CDR3 sequence is 15 residues long. CDR3 DNA: TGTGCCAGCAGTGAAGTAGGGCAGGGAAGAGATACGCAGTATTTT. Its translation is CASSEVGQGRDTQYF. Looking up the rest from reference TRBV2 and TRBJ2-3 gives the full variable domain: EPEVTQTPSHQVTQMGQEVILRCVPISNHLYFYWYRQILGQKVEFLVSFYNNEISEKSEIFDDQFSVERPDGSNFTLKIRSTKLEDSAMYFCASSEVGQGRDTQYFGPGTRLTVL.